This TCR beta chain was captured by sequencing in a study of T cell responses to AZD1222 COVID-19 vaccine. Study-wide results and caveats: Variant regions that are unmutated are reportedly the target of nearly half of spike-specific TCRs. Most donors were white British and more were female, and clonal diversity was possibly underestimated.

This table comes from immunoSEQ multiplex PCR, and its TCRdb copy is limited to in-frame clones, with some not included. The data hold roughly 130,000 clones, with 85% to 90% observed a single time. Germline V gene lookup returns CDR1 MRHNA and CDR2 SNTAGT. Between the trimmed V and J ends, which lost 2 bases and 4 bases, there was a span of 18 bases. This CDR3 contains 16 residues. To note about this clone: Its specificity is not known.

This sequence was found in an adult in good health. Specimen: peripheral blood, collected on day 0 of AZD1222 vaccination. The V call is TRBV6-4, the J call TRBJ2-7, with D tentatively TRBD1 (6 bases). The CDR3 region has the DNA TGTGCCAGCAGTGACGGCTCTATAGGCAGGGGATACGAGCAGTACTTC. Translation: CASSDGSIGRGYEQYF.